The clone carrying this TCR beta chain has a handful of counts. Library construction for TCR beta used iRepertoire HTBI primers and Arm-PCR of CDR3 regions. MiXCR, run by TCRdb on the multiplex PCR reads, gives a single entry per CDR3 protein. The data contain about 460,000 distinct CDR3 sequences, approximately 15% of them seen just once; the ten biggest clones take up more than 15%. Time point here: newly diagnosed GD, antithyroid drugs for less than 3 months. PBMC-derived RNA was used for the TCR library. The trim removed 1 base at V and 5 bases at J, leaving 5 bases unmatched. The CDR3 runs to 14 residues. Germline loops: CDR1 SGHAT, CDR2 FQNNGV. The data stem from a study of regulatory T cells in long-lasting Graves disease. The sample was also reused in another study, on T cells in Graves' hyperthyroidism and ophthalmopathy. From that report: An initial round of RT-PCR targeting the TCR CDR3 relied on the HTBI primer set.

This sample comprised peripheral blood mononuclear cells (PBMCs), obtained at new diagnosis, from a patient treated with antithyroid drugs. The chain couples TRBV11-2 to TRBJ2-7; 7 bases map to TRBD2. This clonotype was obtained from a woman aged 45 to 65 with Graves disease. This CDR3 is CASSLGLAVNEQYF. In nucleotides, the CDR3 is TGTGCCAGCAGCTTAGGCCTAGCGGTAAACGAGCAGTACTTC.